This T cell receptor (beta chain) stems from a study of control samples from healthy donors and cancer patients. CDR3 size: 14 residues. Per the germline V gene, CDR1 is SGHNT and CDR2 is YENEEA. Trimming stripped 2 bases from V and 4 bases from J, with 9 bases between. The repertoire was sequenced with immunoSEQ multiplex PCR; TCRdb's copy has only in-frame clones and lacks some. Of about 170,000 clones in the sample, roughly 91% were seen once. The TCR sequence derives from a woman in her twenties or thirties in good health. The chain links TRBV11-3 to TRBJ2-4; no clear D. The sample comprised blood. CDR3 region: CASSLWSVKNIQYF. Written as DNA, the CDR3 is TGTGCCAGCAGCTTATGGTCAGTTAAAAACATTCAGTACTTC.